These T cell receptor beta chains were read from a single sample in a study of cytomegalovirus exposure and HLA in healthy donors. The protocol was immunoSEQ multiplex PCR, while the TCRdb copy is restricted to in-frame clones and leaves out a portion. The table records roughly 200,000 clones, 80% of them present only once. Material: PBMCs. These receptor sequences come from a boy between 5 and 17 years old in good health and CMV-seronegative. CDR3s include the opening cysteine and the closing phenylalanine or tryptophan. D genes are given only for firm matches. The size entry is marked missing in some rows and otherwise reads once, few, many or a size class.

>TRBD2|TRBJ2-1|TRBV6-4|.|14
TGTGCCAGCAGTGCTAGCGGGTCATACAATGAGCAGTTCTTC
CASSASGSYNEQFF
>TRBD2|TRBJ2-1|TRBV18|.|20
TGTGCCAGCTCACCTCAACCCGGGACTAGCGGGAGAATCTCCTACAATGAGCAGTTCTTC
CASSPQPGTSGRISYNEQFF
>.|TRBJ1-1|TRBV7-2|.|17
TGTGCCAGCAGCTTAGCCCCTGGACAGTCCATGAACACCGAAGCTTTCTTT
CASSLAPGQSMNTEAFF
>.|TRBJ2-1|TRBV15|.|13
TGTGCCACCAGCAGAGCCGATAGGGGTGAGCAGTTCTTC
CATSRADRGEQFF
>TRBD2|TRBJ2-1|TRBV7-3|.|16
TGTGCCAGCAGCTTAGGGCTAGCGGGAGGGTTAAATGAGCAGTTCTTC
CASSLGLAGGLNEQFF
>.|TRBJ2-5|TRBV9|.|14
TGTGCCAGCAGCCCACGGACTATCCAAGAGACCCAGTACTTC
CASSPRTIQETQYF
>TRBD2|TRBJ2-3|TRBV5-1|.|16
TGCGCCAGCAGCTTGGTTAGCGGGGGGGCCGCAGATACGCAGTATTTT
CASSLVSGGAADTQYF
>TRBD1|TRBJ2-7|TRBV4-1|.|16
TGCGCCAGCAGCCAAGAAGGACAGGGGGCGGTTTACGAGCAGTACTTC
CASSQEGQGAVYEQYF
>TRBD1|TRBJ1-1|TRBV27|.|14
TGTGCCAGCAGTTATGGGACAGAGAACACTGAAGCTTTCTTT
CASSYGTENTEAFF
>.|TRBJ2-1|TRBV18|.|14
TGTGCCAGCTCACCACCGTCTGCCTACAATGAGCAGTTCTTC
CASSPPSAYNEQFF
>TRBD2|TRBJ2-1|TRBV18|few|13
TGTGCCAGCTCCCCCGGGACTAGTAATGAGCAGTTCTTC
CASSPGTSNEQFF
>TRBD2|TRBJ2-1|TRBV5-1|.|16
TGCGCCAGCAGCCAGACACTAGCGGGACTCTACAATGAGCAGTTCTTC
CASSQTLAGLYNEQFF
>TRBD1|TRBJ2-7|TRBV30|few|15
TGTGCCTGGAGTGTAGGCGGGACAGGGCCCTACGAGCAGTACTTC
CAWSVGGTGPYEQYF
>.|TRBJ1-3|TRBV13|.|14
TGTGCCAGCAGCTTAACCGGAGCAGGAAACACCATATATTTT
CASSLTGAGNTIYF
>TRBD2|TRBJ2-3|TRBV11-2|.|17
TGTGCCAGCAGCTTATCACTAGCGGGAGGGGGCACAGATACGCAGTATTTT
CASSLSLAGGGTDTQYF
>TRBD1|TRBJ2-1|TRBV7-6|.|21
TGTGCCAGCAGCCGTCGGAAGTTTAGACAGGGGCTACAGAGCTCCTACAATGAGCAGTTCTTC
CASSRRKFRQGLQSSYNEQFF
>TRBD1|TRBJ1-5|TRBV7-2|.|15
TGTGCCAGCAGCTTAGTCAGGGGGATCAATCAGCCCCAGCATTTT
CASSLVRGINQPQHF
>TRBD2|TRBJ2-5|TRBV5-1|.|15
TGCGCCAGCAGCGGACTAGCGGGGGAGCAAGAGACCCAGTACTTC
CASSGLAGEQETQYF
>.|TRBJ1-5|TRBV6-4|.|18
TGTGCCAGCAGTGACTCGGCGATGCCAGCGAAATTACCTCAGCCCCAGCATTTT
CASSDSAMPAKLPQPQHF
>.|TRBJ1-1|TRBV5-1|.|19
TGCGCCAGCAGCTTGGTCACGGGGGCTATGGGGGGGATGAACACTGAAGCTTTCTTT
CASSLVTGAMGGMNTEAFF
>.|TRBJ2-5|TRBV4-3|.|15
TGCGCCAGCAGCCAAGAGTATGTCAGAAAAGAGACCCAGTACTTC
CASSQEYVRKETQYF
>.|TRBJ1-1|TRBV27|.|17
TGTGCCAGCAGTCCCCAACAGGGATGGCCAATGAACACTGAAGCTTTCTTT
CASSPQQGWPMNTEAFF
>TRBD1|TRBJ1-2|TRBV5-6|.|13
TGTGCCAGCAGCTTGGAGGGGGCGGGTGGCTACACCTTC
CASSLEGAGGYTF
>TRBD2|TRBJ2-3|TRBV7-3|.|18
TGTGCCAGCAGCTTAACTTCCCGGACTAGGAGGGACACAGATACGCAGTATTTT
CASSLTSRTRRDTDTQYF
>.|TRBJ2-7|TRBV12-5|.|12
TGTGCTAGTGGCCCCGACAGCTACGAGCAGTACTTC
CASGPDSYEQYF
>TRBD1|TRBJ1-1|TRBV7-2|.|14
TGTGCCAGCAGCTTAGGGACAGGGTGGTCTGAAGCTTTCTTT
CASSLGTGWSEAFF
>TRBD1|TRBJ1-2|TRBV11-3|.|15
TGTGCCAGCAGCCGGGGACAGCCAACTTCACATGGCTACACCTTC
CASSRGQPTSHGYTF
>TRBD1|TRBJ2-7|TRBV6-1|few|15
TGTGCCAGCAGTGTGCAGGACAGGGCCTCCTACGAGCAGTACTTC
CASSVQDRASYEQYF
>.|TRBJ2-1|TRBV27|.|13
TGTGCCAGCAAGGGGACACCATACAATGAGCAGTTCTTC
CASKGTPYNEQFF
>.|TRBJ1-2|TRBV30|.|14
TGTGCCCTCAAGGGGGACGGTGCATTCTATGGCTACACCTTC
CALKGDGAFYGYTF
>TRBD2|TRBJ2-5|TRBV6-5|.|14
TGTGCCAGCAGTTTCCGGACTAGTCAGGAGACCCAGTACTTC
CASSFRTSQETQYF
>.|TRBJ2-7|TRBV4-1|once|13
TGCGCCAGCAGCCAAGGACAGTTCTACGAGCAGTACTTC
CASSQGQFYEQYF
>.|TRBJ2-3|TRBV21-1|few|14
TGTGCCAGCAGCAAGGGACAGGGCACAGATACGCAGTATTTT
CASSKGQGTDTQYF
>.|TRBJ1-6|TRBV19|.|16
TGTGCCAGTACATGGGGTGGACAGAGCTATAATTCACCCCTCCACTTT
CASTWGGQSYNSPLHF
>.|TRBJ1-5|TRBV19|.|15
TGTGCCAGTAGTATTGGGAGGGCAGGGAATCAGCCCCAGCATTTT
CASSIGRAGNQPQHF
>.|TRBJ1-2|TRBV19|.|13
TGTGCCAGTACGAATACAGCTCTCTATGGCTACACCTTC
CASTNTALYGYTF
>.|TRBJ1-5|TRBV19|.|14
TGTGCCAGTAGTATCGGTCAGGGAGGCCAGCCCCAGCATTTT
CASSIGQGGQPQHF
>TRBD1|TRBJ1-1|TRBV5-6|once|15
TGTGCCGCCGGTGACAGGGGGCAGGTGAACACTGAAGCTTTCTTT
CAAGDRGQVNTEAFF
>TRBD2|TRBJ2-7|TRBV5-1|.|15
TGCGCCAGCAGCTTCGGGACTAGCGACTCCTACGAGCAGTACTTC
CASSFGTSDSYEQYF
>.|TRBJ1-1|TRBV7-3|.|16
TGTGCCAGCAGCTTATGGGCAGTCTCTATGAACACTGAAGCTTTCTTT
CASSLWAVSMNTEAFF
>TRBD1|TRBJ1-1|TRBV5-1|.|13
TGCGCCAGCAGCCCTACAGGGGCCCCTGAAGCTTTCTTT
CASSPTGAPEAFF
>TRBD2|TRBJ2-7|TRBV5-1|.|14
TGCGCCAGCAGCCCGGCGGGAGTGGGAGGCGAGCAGTACTTC
CASSPAGVGGEQYF
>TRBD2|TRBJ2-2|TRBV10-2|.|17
TGCGCCAGCTCGGATAGCGGGGCTCTAGGGATCACCGGGGAGCTGTTTTTT
CASSDSGALGITGELFF
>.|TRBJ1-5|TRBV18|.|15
TGTGCCAGCTCCCCAATGACAGCCCTCAATCAGCCCCAGCATTTT
CASSPMTALNQPQHF
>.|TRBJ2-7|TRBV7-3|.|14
TGTGCCAGCAGCTTAACTCCTAAACCCTACGAGCAGTACTTC
CASSLTPKPYEQYF
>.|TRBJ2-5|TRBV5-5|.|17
TGTGCCAGCAGCGCCGGGAAGGAAATAGCGGCACAAGAGACCCAGTACTTC
CASSAGKEIAAQETQYF
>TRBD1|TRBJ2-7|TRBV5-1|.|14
TGCGCCAGCAGCTCTGAGACAGGGGCCTACGAGCAGTACTTC
CASSSETGAYEQYF
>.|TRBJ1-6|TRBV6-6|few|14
TGTGCCAGCCGCGAGGGCAGTTTTAATTCACCCCTCCACTTT
CASREGSFNSPLHF
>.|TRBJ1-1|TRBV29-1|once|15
TGCAGCGTTGTCTACGTGGGGCAGGGAGGCACTGAAGCTTTCTTT
CSVVYVGQGGTEAFF
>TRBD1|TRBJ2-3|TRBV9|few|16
TGTGCCAGCAGCGTAGCGGGGACAGGGTCCACAGATACGCAGTATTTT
CASSVAGTGSTDTQYF
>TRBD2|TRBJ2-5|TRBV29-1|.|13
TGCAGCGTTGGGGAGGGGACGGGAGAGACCCAGTACTTC
CSVGEGTGETQYF
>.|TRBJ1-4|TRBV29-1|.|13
TGCAGCGTTAGAGGCAGGGCCGATGAAAAACTGTTTTTT
CSVRGRADEKLFF
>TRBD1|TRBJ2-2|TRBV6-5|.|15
TGTGCCAGCAGTTATCGACAGGGGGCCTCCGGGGAGCTGTTTTTT
CASSYRQGASGELFF
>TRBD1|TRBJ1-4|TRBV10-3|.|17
TGTGCCAGCTCCTTCACTTCTCCGGGACAGGGGGGGGAAAAACTGTTTTTT
CASSFTSPGQGGEKLFF
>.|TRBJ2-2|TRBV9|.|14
TGTGCCAGCAGCTCCAGGACCGGGGGCGGGGAGCTGTTTTTT
CASSSRTGGGELFF
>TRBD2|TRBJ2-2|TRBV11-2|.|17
TGTGCCAGCAGCCCACCTACTAGCGGGGGGGACACCGGGGAGCTGTTTTTT
CASSPPTSGGDTGELFF
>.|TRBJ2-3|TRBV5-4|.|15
TGTGCCAGCAGCTTGGTGCCAGGCAGCACAGATACGCAGTATTTT
CASSLVPGSTDTQYF